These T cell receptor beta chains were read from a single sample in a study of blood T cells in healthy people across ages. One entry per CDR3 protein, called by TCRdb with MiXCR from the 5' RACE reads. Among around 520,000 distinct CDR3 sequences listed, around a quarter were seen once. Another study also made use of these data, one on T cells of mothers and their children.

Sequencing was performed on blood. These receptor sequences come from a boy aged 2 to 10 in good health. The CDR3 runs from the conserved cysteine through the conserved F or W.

cdr3_aa: CASSHLGGNEQYF
v_call: TRBV19

cdr3_aa: CASSLGAPPEQYF
v_call: TRBV28

cdr3_aa: CASSLAGGKTPDTQYF
v_call: TRBV5-1

cdr3_aa: CASSYPILAGVDKNIQYF
v_call: TRBV6-2/TRBV6-3

cdr3_aa: CASRTSFFRNNEQFF
v_call: TRBV2

cdr3_aa: CASSLDLTRSYEQYF
v_call: TRBV11-3

cdr3_aa: CASSDVSNYGYTF
v_call: TRBV2

cdr3_aa: CATSRLAGGFNEQFF
v_call: TRBV24-1

cdr3_aa: CATKGETDTQYF
v_call: TRBV15

cdr3_aa: CASGLAGGGETQYF
v_call: TRBV12-5

cdr3_aa: CASSSGQASNEKLFF
v_call: TRBV7-9

cdr3_aa: CASSLTGDGEQYF
v_call: TRBV7-8

cdr3_aa: CAISVDRGTEAFF
v_call: TRBV10-3

cdr3_aa: CASSVLDRGTEAFF
v_call: TRBV5-1

cdr3_aa: CASSQGVGTVTYEQYF
v_call: TRBV4-3

cdr3_aa: CASSVEGAPGANYGYTF
v_call: TRBV9

cdr3_aa: CASSTRTAYNYGYTF
v_call: TRBV5-5

cdr3_aa: CASGTVGNTEAFF
v_call: TRBV27

cdr3_aa: CASNPLAGRYNEQFF
v_call: TRBV27

cdr3_aa: CASKGLSGYNEQFF
v_call: TRBV27

cdr3_aa: CASSAYRDEGTEAFF
v_call: TRBV9